Below, one T cell receptor beta chain is given with its context. Its target is not known. The J segment lost 4 bases and the V segment lost 5 bases, leaving 13 bases of the junction unmatched. The CDR3 has 15 residues. Looked up from germline, CDR1 is DFQATT and CDR2 is SNEGSKA (reference sequence). This entry comes from a study of response to subunit inactivated influenza vaccine. MiXCR was run by TCRdb on the RT-PCR reads, yielding one entry per CDR3 protein. The sample carries hundreds of thousands of distinct CDR3 sequences, around 16% recorded once. Study results and limitations: Researchers suggested that each seasonal influenza vaccination recruits few new T cells.

The V gene is TRBV20-1, the J gene TRBJ2-7; 8 nucleotides agree with TRBD2. Sequenced here: PBMCs from blood, sampled less than 13 days after vaccination. The receptor comes from a man aged 45-60 years who received an inactivated influenza vaccine. As DNA, the CDR3 is TGCAGTGCTGGACACGGGGGGGGCGTTTCGTACGAGCAGTACTTC. Translating gives CSAGHGGGVSYEQYF.